The 21 T cell receptor beta chains reported below all come from one sample, sequenced in a study of blood T cell repertoires in COVID-19. Clones were sequenced by immunoSEQ multiplex PCR, and TCRdb holds only the in-frame ones, with some missing. The data contain roughly 480,000 clones, roughly nine tenths of them singletons. Specimen: peripheral blood. These receptors all come from a man in his late teens or twenties with COVID-19, enrolled during active disease.

The rearrangement uses TRBV30 and TRBJ2-1; 7 bases match TRBD2. Losses at the gene ends were 0 bases for V and 2 bases for J; bases not matched to a gene: 4. Germline assignment: CDR1 GTSNPN and CDR2 SVGIG (reference sequence). This CDR3 is built from 15 residues. The CDR3 sequence: CAWSVSSGPYNEQFF. The CDR3 DNA sequence: TGTGCCTGGAGTGTAAGTAGCGGGCCCTACAATGAGCAGTTCTTC.

The CDR3 DNA reads TGTGCCAGTAGTATTATTCGTAATAGCGGGAGTTCACGGGAGCAGTTCTTC. As protein: CASSIIRNSGSSREQFF. The genes are TRBV19 and TRBJ2-1, with TRBD2 matching 9 bases. The CDR3 spans 17 residues. Germline values: CDR1 LNHDA, CDR2 SQIVND (reference sequence). Trimming cost V 3 bases and J 10 bases; bases outside gene matches: 16.

The J gene is TRBJ1-6, the V gene TRBV7-2; TRBD1 might be the D (5 bases). Deletions cut 5 bases from V and 5 bases from J, with 13 bases between. The V gene's germline CDR1 is SGHTA and CDR2 FQGNSA. The CDR3 is made up of 15 amino acids. Here the CDR3 DNA reads TGTGCCAGCAGCACCGGCAGGGTTGATAATTCACCCCTCCACTTT. Residues: CASSTGRVDNSPLHF.

The chain joins TRBV3-1 (or the pseudogene TRBV3-2) to TRBJ2-7; 14 nucleotides match TRBD2. The germline gives CDR1 LGHDT, CDR2 YNNKEL (reference sequence). The J segment lost 5 bases and the V segment lost 4 bases, leaving 7 bases of the junction unmatched. CDR3 length: 16 residues. As DNA, the CDR3 is TGTGCCAGCAGCCCATCAGGACTAGCGGGAGGAGACGAGCAGTACTTC. This encodes CASSPSGLAGGDEQYF.

Turning to this clone: Other DNA sequences from this sample encode an identical CDR3 as well. The chain uses TRBV3-1 (or the pseudogene TRBV3-2) and TRBJ1-1; weak D call: TRBD1 (6 bases). The CDR3 runs to 14 residues. Germline CDR1 LGHDT, CDR2 YNNKEL (reference sequence). The germline V and J ends were trimmed by 1 base and 4 bases, with 10 bases remaining between them. The CDR3 bases are TGTGCCAGCAGCCAAGGAGGGGGTGGCACTGAAGCTTTCTTT. It specifies CASSQGGGGTEAFF.

This chain connects TRBV19 to TRBJ1-2, with D possibly TRBD1 on 6 matching bases. CDR3 size: 12 residues. Trimming took off 7 bases at V and 5 bases at J, with 11 bases between the two ends. Germline V CDR1 and CDR2: LNHDA, SQIVND (reference sequence). CDR3: CASIGQGYGYTF. CDR3 bases: TGTGCCAGTATCGGTCAGGGGTATGGCTACACCTTC.

The CDR3 DNA is TGTGCCAGCAGTCAGATGAGGGTGCGTGACTCTGGAAACACCATATATTTT. It is translated as CASSQMRVRDSGNTIYF. The chain couples TRBV7-9 to TRBJ1-3; no firm D call. Between the trimmed V and J ends, which lost 6 bases and 0 bases, there was a span of 18 bases. Germline values: CDR1 SEHNR, CDR2 FQNEAQ (reference sequence). The CDR3 has 17 residues.

The genes are TRBV5-5 and TRBJ1-1; no firm D call. This CDR3 region has 13 residues. The germline V gene has CDR1 SGHKS and CDR2 YYEKEE (reference sequence). V lost 0 bases and J lost 4, with 7 bases in between. The CDR3 coding sequence is TGTGCCAGCAGCTTGGAAGCGTCCACTGAAGCTTTCTTT. Protein sequence: CASSLEASTEAFF.

This clone was detected only once. The chain joins TRBV27 to TRBJ2-5; 9 bases map to TRBD2. The CDR3 consists of 16 residues. Germline V gene lookup returns CDR1 MNHEY and CDR2 SMNVEV (reference sequence). J lost 5 bases, V lost 6 bases, and 13 bases had no gene match. For the CDR3, the DNA is TGTGCCAGCAGCACTGGGGCTAGCGGGATCCGGGAGACCCAGTACTTC. It translates to CASSTGASGIRETQYF.

The chain has TRBV12-5 and TRBJ2-2, with TRBD2 identical over 12 bases. Germline CDR1 and CDR2: LGHNT and FRNRAP. The CDR3 consists of 15 residues. The ends lost 5 bases at V and 6 bases at J; junction bases unmatched: 4. The CDR3 loop is CASGLAGGSAGELFF. The DNA of the CDR3 is TGTGCTAGTGGTCTAGCGGGAGGGTCGGCCGGGGAGCTGTTTTTT.

This chain joins TRBV4-1 and TRBJ1-2; the D is unclear. The germline V gene has CDR1 MGHRA and CDR2 YSYEKL. Trimming pared 1 base from V and 4 bases from J, leaving 13 bases between. The CDR3 consists of 15 residues. As DNA, the CDR3 is TGCGCCAGCAGCCAAGGGCCAGATCCCACCTATGGCTACACCTTC. This gives the protein CASSQGPDPTYGYTF.

Only one count was recorded for this clone. The chain combines TRBV2 with TRBJ1-4; TRBD1 is a possible D gene (6 bases). V was clipped by 6 bases and J by 5 bases, with 16 bases between them. The CDR3 sequence is 15 residues long. Germline values: CDR1 SNHLY, CDR2 FYNNEI. CDR3 loop: CASSDTRQENEKLFF. In DNA, the CDR3 is TGTGCCAGCAGCGACACGCGACAGGAGAATGAAAAACTGTTTTTT.

The chain is built from TRBV30 and TRBJ2-2; 8 bases match TRBD2. CDR3 size: 13 residues. Germline V gene lookup returns CDR1 GTSNPN and CDR2 SVGIG (reference sequence). With 2 bases clipped from V and 7 bases from J, the junction kept 3 bases outside the gene matches. The DNA for the CDR3 is TGTGCCTGGAGTATCACTAGCGGCGGGGAGCTGTTTTTT. Translating gives CAWSITSGGELFF.

Note on this clone: Other DNA sequences in this sample translate to the same CDR3. This sequence joins TRBV7-9 and TRBJ1-1, with no clear D. Trimming took off 5 bases at V and 1 base at J, with 14 bases between the two ends. The germline CDR1 and CDR2 sequences are SEHNR and FQNEAQ (reference sequence). The CDR3 runs 15 residues. CDR3 residues: CASSPRGLRNTEAFF. CDR3 bases: TGTGCCAGCAGCCCCCGGGGTTTAAGGAACACTGAAGCTTTCTTT.

The chain recombines TRBV28 with TRBJ2-6, with TRBD1 matching 9 bases. Per germline, CDR1 MDHEN and CDR2 SYDVKM. J gave up 1 base and V 1 base, and 2 bases lay outside the gene matches. This CDR3 spans 17 amino acids. As DNA, the CDR3 is TGTGCCAGCAGTTTATTCGGGACAGGGTCTGGGGCCAACGTCCTGACTTTC. Protein: CASSLFGTGSGANVLTF. The variable domain in full, completed from reference TRBV28 and TRBJ2-6, reads DVKVTQSSRYLVKRTGEKVFLECVQDMDHENMFWYRQDPGLGLRLIYFSYDVKMKEKGDIPEGYSVSREKKERFSLILESASTNQTSMYLCASSLFGTGSGANVLTFGAGSRLTVL.

The rearrangement links TRBV3-1 (or the pseudogene TRBV3-2) to TRBJ2-3, with D possibly being TRBD2 (7 bases). V lost 8 bases and J lost 4, with 10 bases in between. The CDR3 contains 12 residues. CDR1 LGHDT and CDR2 YNNKEL come from the germline V gene (reference sequence). DNA for the CDR3: TGTGCCAGCGGGGGGGCCGCAGATACGCAGTATTTT. Its translation is CASGGAADTQYF.

To note about this clone: In the same sample, other DNA sequences code for this CDR3. V is TRBV19 and J is TRBJ2-1, with 10 nucleotides matching TRBD2. CDR1 LNHDA and CDR2 SQIVND come from the germline V gene (reference sequence). The CDR3 sequence is 15 residues long. Unmatched junction bases numbered 5, after V lost 5 bases and J lost 4 bases. The CDR3 nucleotides are TGTGCCAGTAGTGCTGGACTAGCGGTTTACAATGAGCAGTTCTTC. It translates to CASSAGLAVYNEQFF.

A note on this clone: Other DNA sequences from this sample encode an identical CDR3 as well. The J gene is TRBJ2-5, the V gene TRBV2; 8 positions agree with TRBD1. The V gene end was trimmed by 6 bases and the J gene end by 5 bases; junction bases not matched to a gene: 2. The V gene's germline CDR1 is SNHLY and CDR2 FYNNEI. The CDR3 totals 12 residues. CDR3 sequence: CASRDRGETQYF. The CDR3 region has the DNA TGTGCCAGCAGAGACAGGGGCGAGACCCAGTACTTC. The whole variable domain, filled in from reference TRBV2 and TRBJ2-5, reads EPEVTQTPSHQVTQMGQEVILRCVPISNHLYFYWYRQILGQKVEFLVSFYNNEISEKSEIFDDQFSVERPDGSNFTLKIRSTKLEDSAMYFCASRDRGETQYFGPGTRLLVL.

This sequence joins TRBV2 and TRBJ2-5, with D possibly TRBD2 on 6 matching bases. The ends were cut back, 8 bases at V and 7 bases at J, with 14 bases in the middle. Per germline, CDR1 SNHLY and CDR2 FYNNEI. The CDR3 is 12 residues long. CDR3 region: CASFGRRGTQYF. DNA of the CDR3: TGTGCCAGCTTTGGACGGAGGGGGACCCAGTACTTC.

This rearrangement joins TRBV2 to TRBJ2-6; 8 bases match TRBD2. Trimming removed 7 bases from V and 0 bases from J; junction bases left unmatched: 8. This CDR3 comprises 17 residues. Germline values: CDR1 SNHLY, CDR2 FYNNEI. CDR3 amino acids: CASKIAGRHSGANVLTF. The CDR3 DNA follows: TGTGCCAGCAAAATAGCGGGGCGCCACTCTGGGGCCAACGTCCTGACTTTC.

CDR3 region: CASSSGEWPYEQYF. CDR3 coding DNA: TGTGCCAGCAGCTCGGGGGAGTGGCCCTACGAGCAGTACTTC. V is TRBV6-6 and J is TRBJ2-7, with D maybe TRBD2 (6 bases). CDR1 MNHNY and CDR2 SVGAGI come from the germline V gene (reference sequence). V was shortened by 6 bases and J by 2 bases, with 14 bases between the two germline ends. The CDR3 contains 14 residues.